The 11 T cell receptor beta chains below come from one sample, sequenced in a study of blood T cell repertoires in COVID-19. Generated by immunoSEQ multiplex PCR, the TCRdb table keeps only in-frame clones and is missing some. The sample carries roughly 300,000 clones, more than 75% recorded once. Input material: PBMCs or T cells enriched from blood (not recorded which). Receptors originate from a man aged 30 to 45 who had recovered from COVID-19.

The V gene is TRBV18, the J gene TRBJ1-5; TRBD1 matches 9 bases. The CDR3 totals 15 residues. V was clipped by 6 bases and J by 5 bases; unmatched bases: 8. The V gene's germline CDR1 is KGHSH and CDR2 LQKENI. DNA for the CDR3: TGTGCCAGCTCCCCTACAGGGGGCGTCGATCAGCCCCAGCATTTT. It yields the protein CASSPTGGVDQPQHF.

This sequence joins TRBV7-9 and TRBJ1-2, with unresolved D. Germline CDR1 is SEHNR and CDR2 is FQNEAQ (reference sequence). The CDR3 is 15 amino acids. Trimming took off 0 bases at V and 4 bases at J, with 12 bases between the two ends. Here the CDR3 DNA reads TGTGCCAGCAGCTTAGCGCGGGGAGGAACCTATGGCTACACCTTC. This translates into CASSLARGGTYGYTF.

This clone appeared once. The chain links TRBV5-1 to TRBJ2-2, with TRBD1 identical over 8 bases. V trimming: 3 bases; J trimming: 4 bases; junction bases outside the gene matches: 5. CDR1 SGHRS and CDR2 YFSETQ come from the germline V gene. The CDR3 length is 15 residues. DNA for the CDR3: TGCGCCAGCAGCTCGACAGGGGTTCGCACCGGGGAGCTGTTTTTT. Residues: CASSSTGVRTGELFF.

This clone was seen a handful of times. V and J are TRBV6-6 and TRBJ1-2, with D tentatively TRBD1 (5 bases). Germline lookup yields CDR1 MNHNY and CDR2 SVGAGI (reference sequence). V lost 6 bases and J 4 bases, leaving 18 bases between the germline ends. The CDR3 runs 15 residues. CDR3 sequence reads: CASSPGGGTLYGYTF. The CDR3 DNA reads as TGTGCCAGCAGCCCGGGGGGAGGAACACTCTATGGCTACACCTTC.

The chain employs TRBV4-2 and TRBJ2-5; the match to TRBD1 covers 10 bases. From germline, CDR1 is LGHNA and CDR2 YNFKEQ. J was trimmed by 5 bases and V by 3 bases; bases with no gene match: 9. The CDR3 runs to 16 residues. The CDR3 reads CASSHGGTGAGETQYF. CDR3 DNA sequence: TGTGCCAGCAGCCATGGGGGGACAGGGGCAGGGGAGACCCAGTACTTC.

The V call is TRBV7-2, the J call TRBJ2-7; D may be TRBD2 (5 bases). Germline CDR1 reads SGHTA; CDR2 reads FQGNSA. The CDR3 totals 15 residues. The ends were cut back, 1 base at V and 3 bases at J, with 13 bases in the middle. The CDR3 DNA is TGTGCCAGCAGCTTAGAGGCTAGCAGACTCTACGAGCAGTACTTC. Its translation is CASSLEASRLYEQYF.

The V gene is TRBV7-2, the J gene TRBJ2-2, with 7 bases matching TRBD2. The CDR3 spans 15 residues. J was trimmed by 7 bases and V by 3 bases; bases with no gene match: 8. Germline CDR1 SGHTA, CDR2 FQGNSA. Written as DNA, the CDR3 is TGTGCCAGCAGCTTCGGCGGAGCGGGAAACGGGGAGCTGTTTTTT. Translation gives CASSFGGAGNGELFF.

The CDR3: CASSQGRLAGGPDTQYF. The CDR3 DNA follows: TGTGCCAGCAGCCAAGGAAGACTAGCGGGGGGGCCAGATACGCAGTATTTT. The chain combines TRBV4-2 with TRBJ2-3; 14 bases are shared with TRBD2. CDR3 size: 17 residues. With V trimmed by 1 base and J by 4 bases, 4 bases remained unmatched. Germline values: CDR1 LGHNA, CDR2 YNFKEQ.

The CDR3 protein is CASPDCDNEQFF. CDR3 nucleotides: TGTGCCAGCCCCGACTGTGACAATGAGCAGTTCTTC. This chain joins TRBV11-3 and TRBJ2-1; D uncertain. V was shortened by 8 bases and J by 5 bases, with 10 bases between the two germline ends. The germline V gene encodes CDR1 SGHNT and CDR2 YENEEA. CDR3 length: 12 amino acids.

This clone was observed a few times. V and J are TRBV7-6 and TRBJ2-3, with TRBD1 as a possible D gene (5 bases). V shed 5 bases and J shed 0 bases, with 12 bases lying between them. CDR3 size: 15 residues. Germline V gene sequence: CDR1 SGHVS, CDR2 FNYEAQ. The CDR3 bases are TGTGCCAGCAGCCTTTTGACAGACAGCACAGATACGCAGTATTTT. Protein: CASSLLTDSTDTQYF.

Note on this clone: Different DNA sequences within this sample yield the same CDR3. The chain carries TRBV27 and TRBJ2-1, with no clear D. This CDR3 is built from 11 residues. Trimming took off 5 bases at V and 3 bases at J, with 2 bases between the two ends. CDR1 is MNHEY and CDR2 is SMNVEV in the germline V gene (reference sequence). CDR3 sequence (DNA): TGTGCCAGCAGTCTCTACAATGAGCAGTTCTTC. The encoded protein is CASSLYNEQFF.